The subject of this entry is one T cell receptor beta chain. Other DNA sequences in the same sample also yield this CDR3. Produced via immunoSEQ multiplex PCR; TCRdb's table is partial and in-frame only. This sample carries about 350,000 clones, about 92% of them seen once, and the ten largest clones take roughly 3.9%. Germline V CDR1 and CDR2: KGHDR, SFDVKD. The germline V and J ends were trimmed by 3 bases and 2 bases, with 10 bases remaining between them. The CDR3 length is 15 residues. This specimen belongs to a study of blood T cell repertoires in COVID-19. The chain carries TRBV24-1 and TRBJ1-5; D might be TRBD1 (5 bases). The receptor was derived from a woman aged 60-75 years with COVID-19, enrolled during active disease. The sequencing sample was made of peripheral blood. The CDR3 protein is CATSDEQGGNQPQHF. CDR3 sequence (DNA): TGTGCCACCAGTGATGAGCAGGGCGGCAATCAGCCCCAGCATTTT.